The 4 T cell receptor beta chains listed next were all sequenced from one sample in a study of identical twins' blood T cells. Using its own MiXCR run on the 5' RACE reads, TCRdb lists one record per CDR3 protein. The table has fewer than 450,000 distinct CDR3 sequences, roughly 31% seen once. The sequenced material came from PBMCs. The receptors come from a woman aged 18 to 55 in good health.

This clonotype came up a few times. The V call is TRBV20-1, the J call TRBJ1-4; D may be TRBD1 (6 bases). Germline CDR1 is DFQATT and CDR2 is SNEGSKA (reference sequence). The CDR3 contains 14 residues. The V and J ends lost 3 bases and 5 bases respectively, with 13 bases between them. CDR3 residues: CSASRGQLNEKLFF. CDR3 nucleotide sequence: TGCAGTGCTAGCCGTGGACAGCTGAATGAAAAACTGTTTTTT.

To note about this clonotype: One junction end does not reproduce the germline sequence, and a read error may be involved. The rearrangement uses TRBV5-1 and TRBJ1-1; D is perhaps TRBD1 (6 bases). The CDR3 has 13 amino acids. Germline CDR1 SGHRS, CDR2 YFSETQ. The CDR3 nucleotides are TGCGCCAGCAGACCAGGGGTGAACACTGAATCTTTCTTT. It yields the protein CASRPGVNTESFF.

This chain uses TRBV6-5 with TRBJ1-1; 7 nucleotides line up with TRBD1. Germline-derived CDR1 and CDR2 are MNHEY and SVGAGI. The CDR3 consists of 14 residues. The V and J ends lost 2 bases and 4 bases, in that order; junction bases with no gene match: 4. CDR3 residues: CASSYRQGVTEAFF. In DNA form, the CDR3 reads TGTGCCAGCAGTTACCGCCAGGGGGTCACTGAAGCTTTCTTT.

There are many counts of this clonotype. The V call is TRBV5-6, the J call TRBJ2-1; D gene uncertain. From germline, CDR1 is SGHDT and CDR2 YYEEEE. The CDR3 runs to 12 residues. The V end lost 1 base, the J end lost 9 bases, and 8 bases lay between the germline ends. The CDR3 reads CASSLMRSEQFF. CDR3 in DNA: TGTGCCAGCAGCTTGATGAGGAGTGAGCAGTTCTTC.